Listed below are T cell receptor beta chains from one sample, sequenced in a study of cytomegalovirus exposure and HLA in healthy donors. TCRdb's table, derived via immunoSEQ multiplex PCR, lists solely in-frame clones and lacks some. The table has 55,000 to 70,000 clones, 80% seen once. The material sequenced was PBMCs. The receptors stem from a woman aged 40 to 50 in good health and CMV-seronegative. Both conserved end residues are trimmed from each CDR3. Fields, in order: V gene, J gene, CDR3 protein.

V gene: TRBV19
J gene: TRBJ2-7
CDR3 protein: ASSRGGIYEQY

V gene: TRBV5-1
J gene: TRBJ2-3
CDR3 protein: ASSLGGRGTDTQY

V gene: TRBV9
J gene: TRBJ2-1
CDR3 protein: ASSEQAGGNNEQF

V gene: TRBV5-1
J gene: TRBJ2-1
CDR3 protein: ASSFNGQGANEQF

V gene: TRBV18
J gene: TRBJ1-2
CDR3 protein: ASSPIGQGGGYT

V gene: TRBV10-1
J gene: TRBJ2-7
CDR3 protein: ASSEAGEGSYEQY

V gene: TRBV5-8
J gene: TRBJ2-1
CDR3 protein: ASSLQGASYNEQF

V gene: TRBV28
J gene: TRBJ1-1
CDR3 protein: ASIPPLQGWNTEAF

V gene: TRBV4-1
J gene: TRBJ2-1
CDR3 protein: ASSQLGLRLGEQF

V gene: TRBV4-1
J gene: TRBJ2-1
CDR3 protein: ASSQDNSGAYNEQF

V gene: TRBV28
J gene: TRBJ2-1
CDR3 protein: ASSSGTRLIASYNEQF

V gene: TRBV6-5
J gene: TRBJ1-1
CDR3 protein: ASSYRALNTEAF

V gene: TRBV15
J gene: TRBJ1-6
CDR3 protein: ATSRDPGNSPLH

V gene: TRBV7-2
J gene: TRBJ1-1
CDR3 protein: ASSSATGLEAF

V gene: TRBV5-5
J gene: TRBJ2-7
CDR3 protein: ASSPPGQPYEQY

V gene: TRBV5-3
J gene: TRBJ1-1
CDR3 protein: ARSSKDRVIVNTEAF

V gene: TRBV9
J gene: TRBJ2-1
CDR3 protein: ASSADLVGLSIYNEQF

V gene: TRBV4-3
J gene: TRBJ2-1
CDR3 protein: ASSQDFPSSYNEQF

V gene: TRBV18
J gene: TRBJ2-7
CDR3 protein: ASSPTGGYTYEQY

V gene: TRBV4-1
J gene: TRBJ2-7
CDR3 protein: ASSRREDVHEQY

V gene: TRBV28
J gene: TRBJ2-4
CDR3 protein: ASSLLPGYGIQY

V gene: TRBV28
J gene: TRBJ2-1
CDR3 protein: ASSSTGGNEQF

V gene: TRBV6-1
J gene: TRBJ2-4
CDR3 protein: ASSGRDREYGGAKNIQY

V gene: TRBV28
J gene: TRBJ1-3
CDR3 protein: ASSLSVARQASGNTIY

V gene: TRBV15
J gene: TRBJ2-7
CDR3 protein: ATSRWRREQRYEQY

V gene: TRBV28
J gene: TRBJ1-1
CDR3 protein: ASSPRFTGAVTEAF

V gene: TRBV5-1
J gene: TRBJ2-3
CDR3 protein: ASSLVGQGWADTQY

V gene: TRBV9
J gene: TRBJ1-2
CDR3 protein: ASSEGSEGYYGYT

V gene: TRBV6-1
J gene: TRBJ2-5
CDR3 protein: ASSAWTGTQETQY

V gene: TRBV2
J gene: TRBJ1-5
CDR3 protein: ASSEGTGVQPQH

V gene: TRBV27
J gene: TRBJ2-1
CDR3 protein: ASRFTGSHEQF